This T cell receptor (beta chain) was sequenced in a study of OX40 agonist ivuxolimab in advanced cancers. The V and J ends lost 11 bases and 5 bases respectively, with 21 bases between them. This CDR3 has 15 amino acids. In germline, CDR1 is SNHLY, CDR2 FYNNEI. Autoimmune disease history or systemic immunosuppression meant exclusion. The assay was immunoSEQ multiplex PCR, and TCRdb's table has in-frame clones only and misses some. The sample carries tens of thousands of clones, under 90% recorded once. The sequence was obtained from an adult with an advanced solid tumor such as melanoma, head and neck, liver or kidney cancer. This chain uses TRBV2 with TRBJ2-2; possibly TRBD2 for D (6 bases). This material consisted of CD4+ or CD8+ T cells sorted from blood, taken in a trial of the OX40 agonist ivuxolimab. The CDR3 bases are TGTGCCGGCTGGACTGGCGGGGCCACGACCGGGGAGCTGTTTTTT. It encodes CAGWTGGATTGELFF. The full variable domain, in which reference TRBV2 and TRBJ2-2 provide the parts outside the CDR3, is EPEVTQTPSHQVTQMGQEVILRCVPISNHLYFYWYRQILGQKVEFLVSFYNNEISEKSEIFDDQFSVERPDGSNFTLKIRSTKLEDSAMYFCAGWTGGATTGELFFGEGSRLTVL.